Listed below are T cell receptor beta chains from one sample, sequenced in a study of shared clonotypes between healthy human individuals. Assay used: immunoSEQ multiplex PCR; TCRdb lists only in-frame clones, some missing. Of roughly 500,000 clones listed, 76% are singletons. What was sequenced was PBMCs. Receptors were obtained from a middle-aged woman in good health. Some clones in this sample may be carry-over from other donors' samples. The conserved cysteine and the conserved F or W are not part of the CDR3 here. The order of the fields is V gene, J gene, CDR3 protein.

>TRBV19|TRBJ1-4
ASTSGHLGEKLF
>TRBV7-7|TRBJ2-7
ASSPTGVENEQY
>TRBV11-2|TRBJ2-2
ASRRPGQGNTGELF
>TRBV27|TRBJ2-3
ASSFETSGRAEDTQY
>TRBV2|TRBJ2-5
ASRTPADGETQY
>TRBV5-6|TRBJ2-2
ASISLYSFSTGELF
>TRBV6-1|TRBJ1-4
ASRAVGANEKLF
>TRBV4-1|TRBJ2-7
ASSQVESYEQY
>TRBV6-6|TRBJ1-6
ASSSLNVEALH
>TRBV7-3|TRBJ2-7
ASSAGLASNEQY